The sequence of this TCR beta chain was determined in a study of long-term antiretroviral therapy in people with HIV (dated by TCRdb to the early 2020s). Broadly, across the study: The earliest samples were collected roughly a decade before the 2015 WHO recommendation for immediate ART, at a time when ART was usually postponed until CD4 counts fell. Whether ART initiation and durable HIV suppression were associated with changes in peripheral blood TRB repertoire composition and diversity was tested in a retrospective serial study. A total of 192 cryopreserved PBMC samples were contributed to the cohort by 30 adults with confirmed HIV infection, with samples collected serially over a mean of about 6 years (range 1-12). Among the 25 to 30 participants with HIV, eleven to twelve were female. No cross-contamination during QIAcube processing was seen in test extractions of a monoclonal T-cell line run alongside around 30 polyclonal samples.

Broader findings and caveats from the paper: The samples span the years 2004 to 2017, and the ART regimens used at that time may not be as effective as current regimens. Limited PBMC availability meant only the TCR beta chain was sequenced, without alpha chain pairing. At every time point, the repertoire was dominated by expanded TRB clones first identified before ART initiation, although this dominance fluctuated and, in many PLHIV, declined after ART. No data were available on ART adherence, viral resistance or therapy changes, limiting inferences about post-ART repertoire changes. Because pre-ART samples had limited cell numbers, profiling was done on unsorted PBMC rather than on sorted CD4+ and CD8+ T cells. HIV repertoires had narrower CDR3 length ranges than controls, and the network structure suggested an antigen-experienced repertoire that shifted only slightly toward naive after ART. A significant increase in TRB diversity was found to be associated with ART initiation, although TRB diversity was observed to remain significantly below that of transplant donor controls even after long-term ART.

Points on this clone: Its antigen is currently not known. Per-base quality was not reported, and no clone a single base away is much larger than it.

The trim is 0 bases for V and 7 bases for J, with a gap of 5 bases between the germline ends. The germline V gene sets CDR1 to SGHRS and CDR2 to YFSETQ. The CDR3 starts with the cysteine, ends with the phenylalanine, and has 11 residues. Only the CDR3 region is kept as DNA, spanning 33 bases read in frame from base 1. Participants were included only if at least one PBMC sample before ART initiation and at least two post-ART samples were available. Every participant with HIV received treatment in the United States of America. Before DNA extraction, cryopreserved samples containing 1-10 million PBMC were thawed and washed. At the time of the earliest PBMC sample for each participant with HIV, ages ranged from about 23 to 60 years. Per participant, PBMC samples came from 1-4 timepoints prior to ART initiation and 2-8 timepoints following ART initiation, for a median of 7 samples. Serial HIV viral load, CD4+ T-cell count, ART history and demographic data were obtained for every participant. A Qiagen kit on a QIAcube was used to extract genomic DNA from unsorted PBMC, with samples processed in batches of 12.

The immunoSEQ hsTCRB v3.0 assay was used at survey level resolution to sequence the TRB variable region. The targeted TRB sequencing depth was roughly 40,000-55,000 T-cell genomes per sample. TRB libraries were pooled and sequenced on an Illumina MiSeq using a v3 150-cycle kit. In the original analysis: Analysis of repertoires was carried out in R inside a reproducible Nextflow workflow spanning QC, data transformation and analysis. LymphoSeq2, an R package for exploring AIRR-Seq data, was used to implement the custom analyses. Four samples yielding fewer than 5000 total TRB sequences were excluded, leaving 188 analyzed HIV repertoires. Among the approximately 180 retained HIV repertoires, approximately 57 were collected before ART initiation and 120 to 140 were collected after ART initiation. Repertoires were downsampled to 5000 TRB nucleotide sequences, with summary statistics averaged over 100 downsampling iterations. TRB sequences were retained for analysis only if CDR3 regions of at least seven amino acids were present. Diversity was measured with a Shannon entropy-derived clonality score and the Gini coefficient. In repertoire networks, the top 5000 CDR3 amino acid sequences were linked whenever an edit distance of one separated two sequences. For TRB CDR3 amino acid sequences, GLIPH2 was used to predict antigen specificity groups and MHC restriction. Known CMV, EBV, HIV or tissue antigen associations were flagged by matching CDR3 amino acid sequences against VDJdb and McPAS-TCR. Pre-ART, post-ART and control groups were compared with Wilcoxon signed-rank tests and Holm-Bonferroni correction. Held by TCRdb, this immuneACCESS table contains in-frame sequences only and omits some clones. Under half of the omission traces to an unresolved V gene where checked; the cause of the rest is unknown. D and trimming were read from the DNA, whereas the V and J calls and clone size are those reported in that table. Present in this sample are some 14,000 clones, more than 75% of which were seen just once. Roughly 26% of the sample comes from the top ten.

Source: unsorted PBMCs, taken 3.1 years after starting antiretroviral therapy. The sequence links TRBV5-1 to TRBJ2-7, with no confidently assigned D gene. This receptor was obtained from a middle-aged man with HIV. The nucleotide sequence reads as follows: TGCGCCAGCAGCTTGGAAGGTGAGCAGTACTTC. Translated, it reads CASSLEGEQYF.